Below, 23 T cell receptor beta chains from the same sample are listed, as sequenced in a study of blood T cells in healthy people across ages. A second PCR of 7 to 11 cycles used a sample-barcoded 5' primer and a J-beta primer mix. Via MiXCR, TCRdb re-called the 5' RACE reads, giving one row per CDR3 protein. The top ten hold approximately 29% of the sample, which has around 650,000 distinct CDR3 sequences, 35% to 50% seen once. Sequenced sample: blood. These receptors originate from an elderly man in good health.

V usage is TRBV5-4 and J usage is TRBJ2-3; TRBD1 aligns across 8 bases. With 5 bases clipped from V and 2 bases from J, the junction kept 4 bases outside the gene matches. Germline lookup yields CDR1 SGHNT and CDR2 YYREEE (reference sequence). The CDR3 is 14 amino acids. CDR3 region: CASRRDRYTDTQYF. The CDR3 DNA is TGTGCCAGCAGGCGGGACAGGTACACAGATACGCAGTATTTT.

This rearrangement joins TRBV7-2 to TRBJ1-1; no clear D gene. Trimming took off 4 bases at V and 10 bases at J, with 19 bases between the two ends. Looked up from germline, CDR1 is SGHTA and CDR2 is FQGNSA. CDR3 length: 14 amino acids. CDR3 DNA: TGTGCCAGCAGCTCCTTCTACAGTGAGGGAGCAGCTTTCTTT. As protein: CASSSFYSEGAAFF.

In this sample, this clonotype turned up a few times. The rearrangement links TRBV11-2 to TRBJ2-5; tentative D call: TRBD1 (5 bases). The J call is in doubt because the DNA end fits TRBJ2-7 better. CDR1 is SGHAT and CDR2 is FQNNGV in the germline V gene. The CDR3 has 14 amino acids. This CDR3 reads CASSFTGVSYEQYF. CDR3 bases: TGTGCCAGCAGCTTCACAGGAGTTTCCTACGAGCAGTACTTC.

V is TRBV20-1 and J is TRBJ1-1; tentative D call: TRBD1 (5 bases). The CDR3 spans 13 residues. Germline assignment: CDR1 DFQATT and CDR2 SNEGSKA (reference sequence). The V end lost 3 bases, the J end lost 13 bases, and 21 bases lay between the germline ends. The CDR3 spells CSASAGEGSSVFF. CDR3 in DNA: TGCAGTGCTAGTGCCGGCGAGGGGTCGTCGGTTTTCTTT.

CDR3 sequence reads: CASSSQPQETQYF. In DNA form, the CDR3 reads TGTGCCAGCAGCTCTCAACCCCAAGAGACCCAGTACTTC. The chain has TRBV7-3 and TRBJ2-7, with D unresolved. Gene TRBJ2-5 matches the end of the DNA better, so the J call may be wrong. The CDR3 contains 13 residues. From germline, CDR1 is SGHTA and CDR2 FQGTGA.

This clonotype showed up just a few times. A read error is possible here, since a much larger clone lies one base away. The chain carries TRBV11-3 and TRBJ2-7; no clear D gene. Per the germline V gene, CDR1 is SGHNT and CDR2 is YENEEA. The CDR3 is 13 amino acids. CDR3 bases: TGTGCCAGCAGCTTAGTCACCGGGTACGGGCAGTACTTC. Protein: CASSLVTGYGQYF.

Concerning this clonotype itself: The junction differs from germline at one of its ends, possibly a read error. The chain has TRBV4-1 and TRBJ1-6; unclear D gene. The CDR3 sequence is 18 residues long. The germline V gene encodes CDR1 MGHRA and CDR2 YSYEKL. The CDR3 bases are TGCGCCAGCAGCCAAGATGCCCGGGGAAGCTCCTATGATTCACCCCTCCACTTT. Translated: CASSQDARGSSYDSPLHF.

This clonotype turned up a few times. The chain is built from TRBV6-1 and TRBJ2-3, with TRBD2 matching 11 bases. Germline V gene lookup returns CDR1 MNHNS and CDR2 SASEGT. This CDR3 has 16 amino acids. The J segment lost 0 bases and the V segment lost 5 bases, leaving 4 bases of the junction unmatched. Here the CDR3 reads CASSSTSGVSTDTQYF. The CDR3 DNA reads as TGTGCCAGCAGTTCGACTAGCGGGGTCAGCACAGATACGCAGTATTTT.

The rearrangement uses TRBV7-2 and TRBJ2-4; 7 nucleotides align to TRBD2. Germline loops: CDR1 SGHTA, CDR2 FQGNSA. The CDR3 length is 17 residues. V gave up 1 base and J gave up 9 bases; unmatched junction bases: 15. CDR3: CASSLGRGAGAMSIQYF. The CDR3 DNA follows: TGTGCCAGCAGCTTAGGGAGGGGCGCGGGAGCGATGAGCATTCAGTACTTC.

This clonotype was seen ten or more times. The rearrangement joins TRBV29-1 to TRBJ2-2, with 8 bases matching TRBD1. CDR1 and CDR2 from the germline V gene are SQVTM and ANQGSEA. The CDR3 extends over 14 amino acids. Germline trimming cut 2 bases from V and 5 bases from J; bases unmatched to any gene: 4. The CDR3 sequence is CSVEPTGVTGELFF. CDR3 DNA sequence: TGCAGCGTTGAACCGACAGGGGTTACCGGGGAGCTGTTTTTT.

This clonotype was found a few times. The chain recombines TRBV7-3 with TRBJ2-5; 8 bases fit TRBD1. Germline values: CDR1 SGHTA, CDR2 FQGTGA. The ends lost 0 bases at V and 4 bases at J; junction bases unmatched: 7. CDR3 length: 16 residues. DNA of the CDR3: TGTGCCAGCAGCTTAACCCCACAGGGGGGCGGAGAGACCCAGTACTTC. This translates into CASSLTPQGGGETQYF.

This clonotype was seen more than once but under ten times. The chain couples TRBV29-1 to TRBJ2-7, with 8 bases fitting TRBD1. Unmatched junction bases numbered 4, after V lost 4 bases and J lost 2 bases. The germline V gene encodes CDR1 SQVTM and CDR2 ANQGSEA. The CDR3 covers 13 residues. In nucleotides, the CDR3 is TGCAGCGTTGGGCAGGGGGCGGCCTACGAGCAGTACTTC. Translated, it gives CSVGQGAAYEQYF.

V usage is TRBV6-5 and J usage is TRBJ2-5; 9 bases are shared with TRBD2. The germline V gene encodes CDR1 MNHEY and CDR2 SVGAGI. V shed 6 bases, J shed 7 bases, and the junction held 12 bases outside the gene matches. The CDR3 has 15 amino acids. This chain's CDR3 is CASSPGLATRGTQYF. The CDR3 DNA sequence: TGTGCCAGCAGCCCAGGACTAGCGACTCGCGGGACCCAGTACTTC.

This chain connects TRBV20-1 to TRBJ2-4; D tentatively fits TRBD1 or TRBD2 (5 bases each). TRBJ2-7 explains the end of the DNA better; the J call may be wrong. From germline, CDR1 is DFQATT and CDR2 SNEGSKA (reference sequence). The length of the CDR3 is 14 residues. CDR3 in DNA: TGCAGTGCTAGAGACACGGGGCTCCGCACCGAGCAGTACTTC. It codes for CSARDTGLRTEQYF.

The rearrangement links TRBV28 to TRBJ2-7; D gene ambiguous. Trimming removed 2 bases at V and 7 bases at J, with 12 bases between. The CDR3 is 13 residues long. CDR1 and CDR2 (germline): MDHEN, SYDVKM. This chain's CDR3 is CASSLTRYNEQYF. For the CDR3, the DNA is TGTGCCAGCAGTTTAACACGATACAATGAGCAGTACTTC.

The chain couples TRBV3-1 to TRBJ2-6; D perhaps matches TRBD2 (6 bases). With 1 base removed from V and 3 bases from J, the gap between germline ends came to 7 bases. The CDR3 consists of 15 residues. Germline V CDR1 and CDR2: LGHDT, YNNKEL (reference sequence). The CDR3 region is CASSQGGVGANVLTF. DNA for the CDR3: TGTGCCAGCAGCCAAGGGGGGGTTGGGGCCAACGTCCTGACTTTC. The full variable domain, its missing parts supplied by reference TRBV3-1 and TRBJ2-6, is DTAVSQTPKYLVTQMGNDKSIKCEQNLGHDTMYWYKQDSKKFLKIMFSYNNKELIINETVPNRFSPKSPDKAHLNLHINSLELGDSAVYFCASSQGGVGANVLTFGAGSRLTVL.

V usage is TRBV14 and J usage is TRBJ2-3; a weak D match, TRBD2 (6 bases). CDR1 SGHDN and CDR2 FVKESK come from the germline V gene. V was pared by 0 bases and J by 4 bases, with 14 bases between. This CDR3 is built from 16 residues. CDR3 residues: CASSQDTGRISDTQYF. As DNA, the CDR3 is TGTGCCAGCAGCCAAGATACTGGGAGGATCTCAGATACGCAGTATTTT.

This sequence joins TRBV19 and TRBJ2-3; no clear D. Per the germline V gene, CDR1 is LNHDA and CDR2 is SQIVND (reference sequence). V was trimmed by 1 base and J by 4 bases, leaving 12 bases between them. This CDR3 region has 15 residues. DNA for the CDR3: TGTGCCAGTAGTATAGGACTGATGAAGGCAGATACGCAGTATTTT. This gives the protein CASSIGLMKADTQYF.

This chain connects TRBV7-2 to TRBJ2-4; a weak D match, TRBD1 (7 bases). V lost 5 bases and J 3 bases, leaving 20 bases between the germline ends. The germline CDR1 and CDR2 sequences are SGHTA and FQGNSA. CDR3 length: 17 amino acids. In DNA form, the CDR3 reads TGTGCCAGCAGCCTCAGGGGGGCAGCCAAGTTCAAAAACATTCAGTACTTC. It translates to CASSLRGAAKFKNIQYF.

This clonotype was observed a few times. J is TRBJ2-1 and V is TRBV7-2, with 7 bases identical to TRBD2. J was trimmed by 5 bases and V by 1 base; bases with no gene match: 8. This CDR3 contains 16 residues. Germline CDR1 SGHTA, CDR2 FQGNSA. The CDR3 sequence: CASSLGIGDYNNEQFF. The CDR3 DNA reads TGTGCCAGCAGCTTAGGAATTGGGGACTACAACAATGAGCAGTTCTTC.

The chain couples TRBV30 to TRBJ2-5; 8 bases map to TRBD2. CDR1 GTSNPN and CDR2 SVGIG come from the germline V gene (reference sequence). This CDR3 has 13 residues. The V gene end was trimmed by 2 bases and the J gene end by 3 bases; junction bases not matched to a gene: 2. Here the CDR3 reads CAWSSGREETQYF. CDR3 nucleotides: TGTGCCTGGAGTTCCGGGAGGGAAGAGACCCAGTACTTC.

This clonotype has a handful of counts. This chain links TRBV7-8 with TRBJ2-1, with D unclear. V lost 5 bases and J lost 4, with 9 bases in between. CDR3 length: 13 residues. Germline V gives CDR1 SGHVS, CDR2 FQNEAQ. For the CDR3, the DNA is TGTGCCAGCAGCCCGGACCAGTACAATGAGCAGTTCTTC. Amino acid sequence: CASSPDQYNEQFF.

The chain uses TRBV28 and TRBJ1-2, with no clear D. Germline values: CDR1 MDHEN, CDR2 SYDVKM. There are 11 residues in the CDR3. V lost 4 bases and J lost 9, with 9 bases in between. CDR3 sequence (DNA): TGTGCCAGCAGTTCTAGCGGGAGCTACACCTTC. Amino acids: CASSSSGSYTF.